This TCR beta chain is drawn from a study of siplizumab effects on memory and regulatory T cells (dated by TCRdb to between 2019 and 2020). For the wider study: The study examined how the anti-CD2 antibody siplizumab affects alloreactive T-cell subsets in allogeneic mixed lymphocyte reactions built from human PBMCs.

The paper's findings and limits, for the study overall: Roughly 80-96% of proliferating CD4+ or CD8+ clones could not be assigned a naive or memory phenotype. Among mappable alloreactive CD4+ clones, an average Treg-derived fraction of around 71% was observed with siplizumab, compared with 25% to 30% in control reactions. Sequences below about 10^-5 frequency were poorly captured, so only a minor fraction of alloreactive clones could be mapped to unstimulated subsets. Unstimulated naive T cells appeared more diverse than memory T cells, and naive cells seemed to contribute substantially to the alloresponse. Siplizumab significantly lowered the cumulative frequency of alloreactive sequences that could be traced to unstimulated CD4+ memory T cells. Whether proliferating Tregs from siplizumab cultures actually had suppressive function was not functionally confirmed.

Its CDR3 holds 15 amino acids, cysteine through phenylalanine. Only the CDR3 region is kept as DNA, spanning 45 bases read in frame from base 1. CDR1 and CDR2, per the germline V gene (reference sequence), are SEHNR and FQNEAQ. The V end gives up 5 bases and the J end 6 bases, leaving 9 bases in the junction not matched to a gene. As for this clone: Its specific antigen is unknown. There are no base qualities to consult, and no much larger clone falls within one base.

The library was generated by the immunoSEQ multiplex PCR assay. Around 100,000 TCR templates per sample were assayed by the deep sequencing platform. Genomic DNA extracted from sorted T cells was used for TCRbeta CDR3 sequencing. The study's own analysis went as follows. Clonal analysis of TCRbeta CDR3 data was done in the R programming language. Alloreactive CD4+ and CD8+ clones were defined by comparing unstimulated samples with post-reaction CFSE-low samples. Regulatory or non-regulatory origin was assigned to alloreactive CD4+ clones by matching of sequences to sorted unstimulated Treg and non-Treg repertoires. TCRdb took over this immuneACCESS table, retaining in-frame rearrangements with V and J assigned. Such tables are incomplete; in checked studies, under half of the missing clones stem from an unresolved V gene, and the remainder is unexplained. D and trimming come from the DNA, and the V and J calls and clone size come from that table. The sample table contains about 69,000 clones; only one count was recorded for 88% of them. The top ten clonotypes cover 1.7% of the sample.

Sorted unstimulated T cells and proliferating T cells recovered from mixed lymphocyte reactions were subjected to TCRbeta CDR3 sequencing. Fresh whole blood from nine to eleven HLA-typed healthy donors was used to isolate PBMCs. To map where alloreactive clones came from, CD4+ regulatory T cells in the unstimulated state were FACS-sorted. The TCR was taken from a human donor in good health. The chain is encoded by TRBV7-9 joined to TRBJ2-3, with 9 bases matching TRBD2. The specimen sequenced was Tregs sorted from blood. This receptor has the CDR3 CASSPTSGRSDTQYF. In nucleotides, the sequence is TGTGCCAGCAGCCCAACCAGCGGGAGGTCGGATACGCAGTATTTT.